Shown below are 9 T cell receptor beta chains from a single sample sequenced in a study of blood T cell repertoires in COVID-19. The protocol was immunoSEQ multiplex PCR, while the TCRdb copy is restricted to in-frame clones and leaves out a portion. The sample has 35,000 to 50,000 clones, 82% seen once. The sequenced material came from peripheral blood. The receptor source for this set is a woman in her 70s with acute or convalescent COVID-19.

The chain joins TRBV27 to TRBJ2-5; D is perhaps TRBD1 (7 bases). The ends were cut back, 5 bases at V and 5 bases at J, with 18 bases in the middle. The CDR3 covers 15 residues. The V gene's germline CDR1 is MNHEY and CDR2 SMNVEV (reference sequence). The CDR3 spells CASSTGDFRWETQYF. The CDR3 DNA sequence: TGTGCCAGCAGTACAGGGGACTTTCGTTGGGAGACCCAGTACTTC.

The V and J genes are TRBV6-5 and TRBJ2-7, with D tentatively TRBD2 (6 bases). The CDR3 has 15 amino acids. The V gene lost 5 bases and the J gene lost 9 bases, with 23 bases spanning the gap. The germline V gene has CDR1 MNHEY and CDR2 SVGAGI. The CDR3 DNA follows: TGTGCCAGCAGTCCTCTGGGCGGGACTCCCCCCGGGCAGTACTTC. The encoded protein is CASSPLGGTPPGQYF.

Regarding this clone: This sample includes further DNA sequences coding for the same CDR3. The J gene is TRBJ2-1, the V gene TRBV7-3; no reliable D call. This CDR3 is 12 amino acids long. The V end was cut by 3 bases, the J end by 6 bases, with 6 bases between. Per the germline V gene, CDR1 is SGHTA and CDR2 is FQGTGA. The CDR3 bases are TGTGCCAGCAGCTTTTCCGGCAATGAGCAGTTCTTC. Translating it yields CASSFSGNEQFF.

This chain joins TRBV27 and TRBJ2-2; tentative D call: TRBD2 (5 bases). The CDR3 totals 16 residues. CDR1 and CDR2 (germline): MNHEY, SMNVEV (reference sequence). Deletions cut 2 bases from V and 1 base from J, with 11 bases between. CDR3 residues: CASSLPGLMNTGELFF. CDR3 DNA sequence: TGTGCCAGCAGTTTACCCGGACTCATGAACACCGGGGAGCTGTTTTTT.

The chain employs TRBV7-9 and TRBJ2-5, with 7 nucleotides matching TRBD2. This CDR3 spans 13 amino acids. Trimming at V came to 0 bases and at J to 5 bases, leaving 0 bases not matched to a gene. Germline values: CDR1 SEHNR, CDR2 FQNEAQ (reference sequence). The CDR3 protein is CASSLAGGETQYF. CDR3 coding DNA: TGTGCCAGCAGCTTAGCGGGGGGGGAGACCCAGTACTTC.

The chain links TRBV30 to TRBJ1-4; possible D gene TRBD1, 6 bases. Germline V gene sequence: CDR1 GTSNPN, CDR2 SVGIG (reference sequence). V was cut by 3 bases and J by 8 bases, with 19 bases left in between. The CDR3 is made up of 15 amino acids. CDR3 nucleotides: TGTGCCTGGAGCAAAGTCGACAGGTATACAGAAAAACTGTTTTTT. This gives the protein CAWSKVDRYTEKLFF.

This chain connects TRBV24-1 to TRBJ2-7, with 9 bases that match TRBD1. V gave up 5 bases and J gave up 2 bases; unmatched junction bases: 0. The CDR3 extends over 13 amino acids. The germline gives CDR1 KGHDR, CDR2 SFDVKD. The CDR3 is CATSGQGAYEQYF. Written as DNA, the CDR3 is TGTGCCACCAGTGGACAGGGGGCCTACGAGCAGTACTTC.

This clone was recorded a few times. This chain links TRBV7-9 with TRBJ1-5; 7 nucleotides line up with TRBD1. Germline V gene data show CDR1 as SEHNR and CDR2 as FQNEAQ (reference sequence). The V and J ends lost 4 bases and 5 bases, in that order; junction bases with no gene match: 11. The CDR3 loop spans 16 amino acids. The chain's CDR3 is CASSSVPGGTDQPQHF. The CDR3 DNA sequence: TGTGCCAGCAGCTCGGTACCGGGAGGGACAGATCAGCCCCAGCATTTT.

CDR3 sequence (DNA): TGTGCCAGCAGCCAAGCCCGAACAGGGTTGCGGGCAGATACGCAGTATTTT. This translates into CASSQARTGLRADTQYF. This rearrangement joins TRBV14 to TRBJ2-3; TRBD1 is a possible D gene (6 bases). The germline gives CDR1 SGHDN, CDR2 FVKESK. V was pared by 1 base and J by 4 bases, with 18 bases between. This CDR3 has 17 residues.